The sequence of this TCR beta chain was determined in a study of somatic mutations in cytotoxic T cells in rheumatoid arthritis. Turning to the study itself: Peripheral blood samples of 30 ml EDTA were taken from patients directly after diagnosis and before treatment. Using a FACSAria II or Sony SH800, a portion of the V beta antibody-stained T-cell populations were flow-sorted at nearly 100% purity, and among those populations were V beta1+ cells that were then sequenced for TCRB.

The CDR3 length is 16 residues. The V gene's germline CDR1 is SEHNR and CDR2 FQNEAQ (reference sequence). Trimming cost V 5 bases and J 6 bases; bases outside gene matches: 12. CD4+ and CD8+ cells were isolated by positive magnetic bead selection, with purity checked by flow cytometry. As concerns this clone: What it binds is not known.

Data came from immunoSEQ multiplex PCR; TCRdb stores just in-frame clones and leaves some out. The table has more than 11,000 clones, roughly 70% seen once. Study-level findings and limits: A rise in CD8+ clonality with age was seen in rheumatoid arthritis patients but not in healthy controls.

This receptor was taken from an adult with rheumatoid arthritis. Source material: CD8+ T cells sorted from blood. The genes are TRBV7-9 and TRBJ2-1, with 8 bases lining up with TRBD1. The CDR3: CASSKLLGQGPNEQFF. Here the CDR3 DNA reads TGTGCCAGCAGCAAGCTACTCGGACAGGGACCCAATGAGCAGTTCTTC. Full variable domain (remainder filled in from reference TRBV7-9 and TRBJ2-1): DTGVSQNPRHKITKRGQNVTFRCDPISEHNRLYWYRQTLGQGPEFLTYFQNEAQLEKSRLLSDRFSAERPKGSFSTLEIQRTEQGDSAMYLCASSKLLGQGPNEQFFGPGTRLTVL.